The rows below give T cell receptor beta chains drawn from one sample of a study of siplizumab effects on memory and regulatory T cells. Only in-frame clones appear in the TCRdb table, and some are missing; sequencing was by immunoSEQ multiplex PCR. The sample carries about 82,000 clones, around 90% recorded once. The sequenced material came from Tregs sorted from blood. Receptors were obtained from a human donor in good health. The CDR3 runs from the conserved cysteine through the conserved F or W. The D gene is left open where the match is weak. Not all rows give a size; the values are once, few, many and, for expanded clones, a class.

CDR3: CASIRTGQPQHF
DNA: TGTGCCAGCATCCGGACAGGGCAGCCCCAGCATTTT
D: TRBD1
size: once
V: TRBV7-3
J: TRBJ1-5

CDR3: CASSRGEAGAGELFF
DNA: TGCGCCAGCAGCCGTGGGGAGGCGGGGGCCGGGGAGCTGTTTTTT
D: TRBD2
size: -
V: TRBV5-1
J: TRBJ2-2

CDR3: CAIGGAGSSYEQYF
DNA: TGTGCCATCGGTGGAGCAGGGTCTTCCTACGAGCAGTACTTC
D: -
size: -
V: TRBV10-3
J: TRBJ2-7

CDR3: CASRRAGGIQETQYF
DNA: TGCGCCAGCAGGAGAGCGGGGGGGATCCAAGAGACCCAGTACTTC
D: TRBD2
size: -
V: TRBV10-2
J: TRBJ2-5

CDR3: CASSLSQDYGYTF
DNA: TGTGCCAGCAGCTTGTCGCAGGACTATGGCTACACCTTC
D: -
size: -
V: TRBV5-5
J: TRBJ1-2

CDR3: CASSPRTGDEQYF
DNA: TGTGCCAGCTCCCCCCGGACAGGGGACGAGCAGTACTTC
D: TRBD1
size: -
V: TRBV18
J: TRBJ2-7

CDR3: CASSYVGRGTDTQYF
DNA: TGTGCCAGCAGTTACGTCGGGCGGGGGACAGATACGCAGTATTTT
D: TRBD2
size: -
V: TRBV6-5
J: TRBJ2-3

CDR3: CASGQEGSPLHF
DNA: TGTGCCAGCGGACAGGAGGGTTCACCCCTCCACTTT
D: TRBD1
size: -
V: TRBV19
J: TRBJ1-6

CDR3: CASSDTYGYTF
DNA: TGTGCCAGCAGCGATACCTATGGCTACACCTTC
D: -
size: -
V: TRBV28
J: TRBJ1-2

CDR3: CASSSTPGVSGNTIYF
DNA: TGCGCCAGCAGCTCGACTCCGGGGGTCTCTGGAAACACCATATATTTT
D: -
size: -
V: TRBV5-1
J: TRBJ1-3

CDR3: CASSLVAGSYEQYF
DNA: TGTGCCAGCAGCTTAGTTGCGGGTTCCTACGAGCAGTACTTC
D: -
size: -
V: TRBV7-9
J: TRBJ2-7

CDR3: CASSPGEGWETQYF
DNA: TGTGCCAGCAGCCCCGGGGAAGGGTGGGAGACCCAGTACTTC
D: -
size: -
V: TRBV11-2
J: TRBJ2-5

CDR3: CASSQVLAGPYEQYF
DNA: TGTGCCAGCAGCCAGGTGCTAGCGGGTCCCTACGAGCAGTACTTC
D: TRBD2
size: -
V: TRBV4-2
J: TRBJ2-7

CDR3: CASSPLNEQFF
DNA: TGTGCCAGCTCACCACTCAATGAGCAGTTCTTC
D: -
size: -
V: TRBV18
J: TRBJ2-1

CDR3: CATSRAFGRGRGEKLFF
DNA: TGTGCCACCAGCAGAGCTTTCGGCAGGGGGCGGGGTGAAAAACTGTTTTTT
D: TRBD1
size: -
V: TRBV15
J: TRBJ1-4

CDR3: CASSLGDGGSNQPQHF
DNA: TGCGCCAGCAGCTTAGGGGATGGGGGCAGCAATCAGCCCCAGCATTTT
D: -
size: once
V: TRBV5-1
J: TRBJ1-5

CDR3: CAGSKYNEQFF
DNA: TGTGCGGGCTCCAAGTACAATGAGCAGTTCTTC
D: -
size: few
V: TRBV28
J: TRBJ2-1

CDR3: CASRTGTGYTGELFF
DNA: TGTGCCAGCAGAACCGGGACAGGGTACACCGGGGAGCTGTTTTTT
D: TRBD1
size: -
V: TRBV5-5
J: TRBJ2-2

CDR3: CASSQRGSTYNEQFF
DNA: TGTGCCAGCAGCCAACGGGGATCGACCTACAATGAGCAGTTCTTC
D: -
size: -
V: TRBV7-9
J: TRBJ2-1

CDR3: CASSIGSGTNSPLHF
DNA: TGTGCCAGTAGTATAGGTTCTGGGACGAATTCACCCCTCCACTTT
D: -
size: once
V: TRBV19
J: TRBJ1-6

CDR3: CASSFLGQGNPQETQYF
DNA: TGCGCCAGCAGCTTTTTGGGACAGGGAAATCCACAAGAGACCCAGTACTTC
D: TRBD1
size: -
V: TRBV5-1
J: TRBJ2-5

CDR3: CASSGGRGYTEAFF
DNA: TGTGCCAGCAGTGGAGGGCGGGGGTACACTGAAGCTTTCTTT
D: -
size: -
V: TRBV2
J: TRBJ1-1

CDR3: CASSFEGWDTEAFF
DNA: TGTGCCAGCAGCTTTGAGGGATGGGACACTGAAGCTTTCTTT
D: -
size: -
V: TRBV7-9
J: TRBJ1-1

CDR3: CASSLFGRGLKGEDSPLHF
DNA: TGTGCCAGCAGTTTATTTGGTCGGGGTTTGAAAGGGGAGGATTCACCCCTCCACTTT
D: -
size: -
V: TRBV28
J: TRBJ1-6

CDR3: CASSLGTSGGAAKTQYF
DNA: TGCGCCAGCAGCTTGGGGACTAGCGGGGGGGCCGCGAAGACCCAGTACTTC
D: TRBD2
size: -
V: TRBV5-1
J: TRBJ2-5

CDR3: CASSYSPQTGAEQYF
DNA: TGTGCCAGCAGTTACTCGCCCCAGACAGGGGCCGAGCAGTACTTC
D: TRBD1
size: -
V: TRBV6-5
J: TRBJ2-7

CDR3: CASAKRANEQFF
DNA: TGTGCTAGTGCCAAAAGAGCCAATGAGCAGTTCTTC
D: -
size: -
V: TRBV12-5
J: TRBJ2-1

CDR3: CASSFGLAGATSTDTQYF
DNA: TGCGCCAGCAGCTTCGGACTAGCGGGTGCTACTAGCACAGATACGCAGTATTTT
D: TRBD2
size: -
V: TRBV5-1
J: TRBJ2-3

CDR3: CASSLWGSTDTQYF
DNA: TGTGCCAGCAGCTTATGGGGGAGCACAGATACGCAGTATTTT
D: -
size: -
V: TRBV7-3
J: TRBJ2-3

CDR3: CAISGGRRTDTQYF
DNA: TGTGCCATCAGTGGCGGGCGACGCACAGATACGCAGTATTTT
D: -
size: -
V: TRBV10-3
J: TRBJ2-3

CDR3: CASSQIQLSTGPTDTQYF
DNA: TGTGCCAGCAGCCAAATCCAACTATCGACAGGACCCACAGATACGCAGTATTTT
D: -
size: once
V: TRBV4-2
J: TRBJ2-3

CDR3: CASSQVPGRYSGNTIYF
DNA: TGTGCCAGCAGCCAAGTACCCGGACGGTACTCTGGAAACACCATATATTTT
D: -
size: -
V: TRBV4-2
J: TRBJ1-3

CDR3: CASSFTTGTNQPQHF
DNA: TGTGCCAGCAGCTTTACGACAGGGACGAATCAGCCCCAGCATTTT
D: TRBD1
size: -
V: TRBV6-1
J: TRBJ1-5

CDR3: CASSVASDSPLHF
DNA: TGTGCCAGCAGCGTAGCAAGTGATTCACCCCTCCACTTT
D: -
size: -
V: TRBV9
J: TRBJ1-6

CDR3: CSVEATRGRGGIYEQYF
DNA: TGCAGCGTTGAAGCAACGAGGGGGCGAGGTGGGATCTACGAGCAGTACTTC
D: TRBD1
size: -
V: TRBV29-1
J: TRBJ2-7

CDR3: CASSIEGSEAFF
DNA: TGTGCCAGTAGTATAGAGGGGTCTGAAGCTTTCTTT
D: -
size: -
V: TRBV19
J: TRBJ1-1

CDR3: CASSQDSGDNSPLHF
DNA: TGTGCCAGCAGCCAAGATTCAGGAGATAATTCACCCCTCCACTTT
D: -
size: medium-sized
V: TRBV4-2
J: TRBJ1-6

CDR3: CAISDRVSTYEQYF
DNA: TGTGCCATCAGTGACAGGGTTTCAACCTACGAGCAGTACTTC
D: -
size: -
V: TRBV10-3
J: TRBJ2-7

CDR3: CASSRDGGSEAFF
DNA: TGCGCCAGCAGCCGGGACGGGGGATCTGAAGCTTTCTTT
D: -
size: -
V: TRBV4-1
J: TRBJ1-1

CDR3: CASRSQGNNEQFF
DNA: TGTGCCAGCAGATCACAGGGAAACAATGAGCAGTTCTTC
D: -
size: -
V: TRBV6-6
J: TRBJ2-1

CDR3: CASRPRGVLTDTQYF
DNA: TGTGCCAGCAGGCCCCGTGGGGTCTTGACAGATACGCAGTATTTT
D: -
size: -
V: TRBV2
J: TRBJ2-3

CDR3: CASSYRGAGNSPLHF
DNA: TGTGCCAGCAGTTACCGCGGGGCTGGGAATTCACCCCTCCACTTT
D: -
size: -
V: TRBV6-5
J: TRBJ1-6

CDR3: CASSRTSGSYTDTQYF
DNA: TGTGCCAGCAGCCGGACCTCGGGATCTTACACAGATACGCAGTATTTT
D: -
size: -
V: TRBV7-8
J: TRBJ2-3

CDR3: CASSLQGAYGYTF
DNA: TGTGCCAGCAGCTTACAGGGGGCCTATGGCTACACCTTC
D: TRBD1
size: -
V: TRBV7-9
J: TRBJ1-2

CDR3: CASSLVGVGSGNTIYF
DNA: TGTGCCAGCAGCTTGGTTGGGGTCGGCTCTGGAAACACCATATATTTT
D: -
size: few
V: TRBV5-4
J: TRBJ1-3

CDR3: CASGPRAQETQYF
DNA: TGTGCTAGTGGCCCCAGGGCCCAAGAGACCCAGTACTTC
D: -
size: -
V: TRBV12-5
J: TRBJ2-5